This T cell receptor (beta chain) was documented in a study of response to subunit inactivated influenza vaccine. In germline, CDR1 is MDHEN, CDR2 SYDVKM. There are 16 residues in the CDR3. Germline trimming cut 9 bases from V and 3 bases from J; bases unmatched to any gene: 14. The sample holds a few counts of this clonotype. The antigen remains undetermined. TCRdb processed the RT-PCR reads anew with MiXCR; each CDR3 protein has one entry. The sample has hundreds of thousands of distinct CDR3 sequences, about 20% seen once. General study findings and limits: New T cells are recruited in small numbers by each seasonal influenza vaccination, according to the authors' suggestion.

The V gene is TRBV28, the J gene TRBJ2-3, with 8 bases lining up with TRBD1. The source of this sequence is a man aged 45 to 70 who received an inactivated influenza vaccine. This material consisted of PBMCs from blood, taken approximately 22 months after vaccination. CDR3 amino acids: CASLRAGGPWTDTQYF. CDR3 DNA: TGTGCCAGTCTAAGAGCAGGGGGCCCGTGGACAGATACGCAGTATTTT.